This T cell receptor beta chain was found in a study of blood T cell repertoires in COVID-19. Germline loops: CDR1 MGHRA, CDR2 YSYEKL. The CDR3 runs 16 residues. The germline V and J ends were trimmed by 0 bases and 7 bases, with 16 bases remaining between them. Methods used by the authors: Amplification with reference gene primers provided the estimates of nucleated cell counts. Assay used: immunoSEQ multiplex PCR; TCRdb lists only in-frame clones, some missing. That table gives V, J and clone size, and the DNA gave D and trimming. The sample has some 150,000 clones; about four fifths are singletons.

The sequenced sample was peripheral blood. The clonotype was recovered from a woman in her fifties or sixties with active or convalescent COVID-19. J is TRBJ1-5 and V is TRBV4-1; D might be TRBD1 (6 bases). This CDR3 reads CASSQEVLAGVQPQHF. The CDR3 nucleotides read TGCGCCAGCAGCCAAGAAGTTCTAGCAGGGGTCCAGCCCCAGCATTTT.